This T cell receptor (beta chain) comes out of a study of blood T cell repertoires in COVID-19. CDR1 is LGHDT, CDR2 YNNKEL, per germline (reference sequence). The CDR3 spans 13 residues. V lost 4 bases to trimming and J lost 2 bases, with 9 bases between them. This clone was seen only a few times. Using immunoSEQ multiplex PCR, the repertoire was profiled, and TCRdb retains in-frame clones only, with some absent. The profile shows a few hundred thousand clones, about 91% of them singletons. Material: peripheral blood. This rearrangement joins TRBV3-1 (or the pseudogene TRBV3-2) to TRBJ2-7, with a weak D call TRBD1 (5 bases). This receptor was obtained from a woman in her 30s who had recovered from COVID-19. CDR3 bases: TGTGCCAGCAGCCCCAGGGTAGCCTACGAGCAGTACTTC. Translation gives CASSPRVAYEQYF.